These 18 T cell receptor beta chains originate from one sample sequenced in a study of control samples from healthy donors and cancer patients. The repertoire was sequenced with immunoSEQ multiplex PCR; TCRdb's copy has only in-frame clones and lacks some. The repertoire consists of over 100,000 clones, with approximately 90% occurring once and the leading ten covering 15% to 20%. Sequenced sample: blood. The receptor source for this set is a woman aged 45-65 years in good health.

This clone was recorded once. The chain employs TRBV28 and TRBJ2-1, with 7 bases aligning to TRBD2. Germline V gene lookup returns CDR1 MDHEN and CDR2 SYDVKM. With V trimmed by 3 bases and J by 7 bases, 12 bases remained unmatched. The CDR3 covers 16 residues. The CDR3 DNA follows: TGTGCCAGCAGTTTTGGGAGGGATCGGCGGATGAATGAGCAGTTCTTC. Its protein product is CASSFGRDRRMNEQFF.

The chain joins TRBV9 to TRBJ1-3; a weak D match, TRBD1 (5 bases). This CDR3 is 16 amino acids long. Trimming pared 5 bases from V and 0 bases from J, leaving 15 bases between. The germline gives CDR1 SGDLS, CDR2 YYNGEE. The CDR3 spells CASSYTGSYSGNTIYF. The CDR3 DNA is TGTGCCAGCAGTTATACAGGTTCCTACTCTGGAAACACCATATATTTT. Filled out from reference TRBV9 and TRBJ1-3, the complete variable domain reads DSGVTQTPKHLITATGQRVTLRCSPRSGDLSVYWYQQSLDQGLQFLIQYYNGEERAKGNILERFSAQQFPDLHSELNLSSLELGDSALYFCASSYTGSYSGNTIYFGEGSWLTVV.

This clone was seen only once. The rearrangement uses TRBV5-6 and TRBJ2-1, with D unresolved. Between the trimmed V and J ends, which lost 3 bases and 6 bases, there was a span of 4 bases. This CDR3 is built from 11 residues. CDR1 and CDR2 from the germline V gene are SGHDT and YYEEEE. The CDR3 DNA sequence: TGTGCCAGCAGCTGGATCAATGAGCAGTTCTTC. Its translation is CASSWINEQFF.

This chain connects TRBV6-2 or TRBV6-3 to TRBJ2-7, with D unclear. Deletions cut 2 bases from V and 2 bases from J, with 16 bases between. The V gene's germline CDR1 is MNHEY and CDR2 SVGEGT. The CDR3 loop spans 16 amino acids. CDR3 sequence reads: CASSYPTAPPTYEQYF. CDR3 DNA sequence: TGTGCCAGCAGTTACCCCACGGCGCCTCCAACCTACGAGCAGTACTTC.

V is TRBV3-1 (or the pseudogene TRBV3-2) and J is TRBJ1-2, with D perhaps matching TRBD1 (6 bases). The V gene lost 4 bases and the J gene lost 3 bases, with 15 bases spanning the gap. The germline gives CDR1 LGHDT, CDR2 YNNKEL (reference sequence). The CDR3 contains 15 residues. CDR3 in DNA: TGTGCCAGCAGCCCCCAGGGGAGGGTCGACTATGGCTACACCTTC. Its protein product is CASSPQGRVDYGYTF.

The chain combines TRBV6-5 with TRBJ2-5, with no clear D. The CDR3 has 13 residues. Germline V gives CDR1 MNHEY, CDR2 SVGAGI. Trimming cost V 2 bases and J 5 bases, with 9 bases left between them. CDR3 region: CASSYVRRETQYF. For the CDR3, the DNA is TGTGCCAGCAGTTACGTGAGGCGGGAGACCCAGTACTTC.

The chain combines TRBV4-2 with TRBJ2-2; tentatively, D is TRBD1 (8 bases). V lost 0 bases, J lost 6 bases, and 14 bases lay in between. Per the germline V gene, CDR1 is LGHNA and CDR2 is YNFKEQ. CDR3 length: 16 amino acids. In DNA form, the CDR3 reads TGTGCCAGCAGCCAAGAAGCGGGACAGGTATCCGGGGAGCTGTTTTTT. Protein: CASSQEAGQVSGELFF.

The V gene is TRBV4-3, the J gene TRBJ2-1, with 8 bases identical to TRBD2. Unmatched junction bases numbered 2, after V lost 1 base and J lost 0 bases. Germline CDR1 reads LGHNA; CDR2 reads YSLEER. The CDR3 contains 16 residues. The CDR3 loop reads CASSQVTSGSYNEQFF. The CDR3 DNA reads TGCGCCAGCAGCCAAGTAACTAGCGGCTCCTACAATGAGCAGTTCTTC.

CDR3 DNA: TGTGCCAGCAGCTTAGAGGTAGCGGCGGGCACCCAGTACTTC. This translates into CASSLEVAAGTQYF. The J gene is TRBJ2-5, the V gene TRBV7-2; D is possibly TRBD2 (6 bases). CDR1 is SGHTA, CDR2 FQGNSA, per germline. Deletions cut 1 base from V and 8 bases from J, with 14 bases between. This CDR3 has 14 amino acids.

The chain is built from TRBV11-2 and TRBJ2-1; 12 positions agree with TRBD1. The germline V gene has CDR1 SGHAT and CDR2 FQNNGV. The CDR3 sequence is 15 residues long. J was trimmed by 8 bases and V by 0 bases; bases with no gene match: 2. This CDR3 is CASSLEGTGGYEQFF. CDR3 nucleotides: TGTGCCAGCAGCTTAGAGGGGACAGGGGGCTATGAGCAGTTCTTC.

This chain joins TRBV5-4 and TRBJ1-4, with a weak D call TRBD1 (5 bases). V was clipped by 4 bases and J by 9 bases, with 16 bases between them. The germline V gene has CDR1 SGHNT and CDR2 YYREEE (reference sequence). The CDR3 sequence is 14 residues long. CDR3 sequence (DNA): TGTGCCAGCAGCGTGACAGCCTCCCACCAAAAACTGTTTTTT. As protein: CASSVTASHQKLFF.

The CDR3 DNA follows: TGTGCCAGCAGTGATGGACAGACAAGTGGAGGGACCCAGTACTTC. Translating it yields CASSDGQTSGGTQYF. The rearrangement joins TRBV25-1 to TRBJ2-5; D is perhaps TRBD1 (6 bases). CDR1 MGHDK and CDR2 SYGVNS come from the germline V gene. CDR3 size: 15 residues. The V and J ends lost 3 bases and 7 bases respectively, with 18 bases between them.

J is TRBJ2-7 and V is TRBV7-3; 8 positions agree with TRBD1. CDR1 SGHTA and CDR2 FQGTGA come from the germline V gene. The length of the CDR3 is 15 residues. With 6 bases clipped from V and 4 bases from J, the junction kept 11 bases outside the gene matches. CDR3 sequence: CASRPATGGPYEQYV. DNA of the CDR3: TGTGCCAGCAGGCCCGCTACAGGGGGTCCTTACGAGCAGTACGTC.

V and J are TRBV25-1 and TRBJ1-2, with TRBD1 as a possible D gene (5 bases). Trimming pared 4 bases from V and 3 bases from J, leaving 6 bases between. The CDR3 consists of 12 residues. Germline values: CDR1 MGHDK, CDR2 SYGVNS. The CDR3 sequence is CASSGGHYGYTF. Written as DNA, the CDR3 is TGTGCCAGCAGTGGGGGCCACTATGGCTACACCTTC.

The chain combines TRBV19 with TRBJ1-2; 10 nucleotides agree with TRBD1. V shed 5 bases and J 4 bases; nucleotides not matched to a gene: 7. Germline-derived CDR1 and CDR2 are LNHDA and SQIVND (reference sequence). The CDR3 sequence is 15 residues long. As DNA, the CDR3 is TGTGCCAGTAGTTTCGGGACAGGGGCGACCTATGGCTACACCTTC. It is translated as CASSFGTGATYGYTF. The complete variable domain, with remaining parts taken from reference TRBV19 and TRBJ1-2, reads DGGITQSPKYLFRKEGQNVTLSCEQNLNHDAMYWYRQDPGQGLRLIYYSQIVNDFQKGDIAEGYSVSREKKESFPLTVTSAQKNPTAFYLCASSFGTGATYGYTFGSGTRLTVV.

The chain links TRBV6-5 to TRBJ1-2; TRBD1 aligns across 9 bases. Germline assignment: CDR1 MNHEY and CDR2 SVGAGI. The V and J ends lost 8 bases and 7 bases, in that order; junction bases with no gene match: 14. The CDR3 runs 15 residues. The CDR3 loop reads CASSITEQGARGYTF. The CDR3 DNA reads TGTGCCAGCTCTATAACGGAACAGGGGGCGCGTGGCTACACCTTC.

The chain recombines TRBV6-6 with TRBJ1-3, with unresolved D. This CDR3 comprises 14 residues. The germline V gene encodes CDR1 MNHNY and CDR2 SVGAGI (reference sequence). Deletions cut 4 bases from V and 0 bases from J, with 7 bases between. The CDR3 is CASSSGASGNTIYF. CDR3 DNA: TGTGCCAGCAGTTCAGGAGCCTCTGGAAACACCATATATTTT.

This chain joins TRBV27 and TRBJ1-5; 9 nucleotides agree with TRBD1. With 5 bases clipped from V and 4 bases from J, the junction kept 12 bases outside the gene matches. The germline CDR1 and CDR2 sequences are MNHEY and SMNVEV (reference sequence). The CDR3 has 17 amino acids. The DNA for the CDR3 is TGTGCCAGCAGTGTAGCGATAACAGGGGGCGAGAATCAGCCCCAGCATTTT. Encoded protein: CASSVAITGGENQPQHF.